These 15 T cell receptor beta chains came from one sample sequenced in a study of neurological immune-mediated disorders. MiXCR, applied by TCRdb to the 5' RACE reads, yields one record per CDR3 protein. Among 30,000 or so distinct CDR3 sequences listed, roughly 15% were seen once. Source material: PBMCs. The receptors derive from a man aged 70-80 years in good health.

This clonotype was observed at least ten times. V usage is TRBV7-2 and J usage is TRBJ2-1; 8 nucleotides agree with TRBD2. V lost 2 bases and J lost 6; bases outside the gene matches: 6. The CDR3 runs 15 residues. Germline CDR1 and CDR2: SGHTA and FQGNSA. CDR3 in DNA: TGTGCCAGCAGCTTACGGGGACTAGAATTCAATGAGCAGTTCTTC. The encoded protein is CASSLRGLEFNEQFF. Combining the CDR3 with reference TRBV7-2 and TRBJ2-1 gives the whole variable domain GAGVSQSPSNKVTEKGKDVELRCDPISGHTALYWYRQSLGQGLEFLIYFQGNSAPDKSGLPSDRFSAERTGGSVSTLTIQRTQQEDSAVYLCASSLRGLEFNEQFFGPGTRLTVL.

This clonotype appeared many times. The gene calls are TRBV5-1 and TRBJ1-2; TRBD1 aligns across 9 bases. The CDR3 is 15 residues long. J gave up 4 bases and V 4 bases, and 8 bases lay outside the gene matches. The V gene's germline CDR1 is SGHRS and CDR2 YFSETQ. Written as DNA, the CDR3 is TGCGCCAGCAGCCGGGCCGGACAGGGGAGCTATGGCTACACCTTC. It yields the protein CASSRAGQGSYGYTF.

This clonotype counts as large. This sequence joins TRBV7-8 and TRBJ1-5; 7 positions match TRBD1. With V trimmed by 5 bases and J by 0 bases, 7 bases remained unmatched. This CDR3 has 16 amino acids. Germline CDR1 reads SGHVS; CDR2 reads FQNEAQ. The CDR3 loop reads CASSAGDSHSNQPQHF. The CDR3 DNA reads TGTGCCAGCAGCGCGGGGGACAGTCATAGCAATCAGCCCCAGCATTTT.

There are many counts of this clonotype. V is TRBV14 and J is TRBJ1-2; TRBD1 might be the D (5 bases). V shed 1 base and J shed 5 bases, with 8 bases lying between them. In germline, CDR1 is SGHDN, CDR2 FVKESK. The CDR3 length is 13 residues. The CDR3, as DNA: TGTGCCAGCAGCCAAGGGGGCGGATATGGCTACACCTTC. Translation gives CASSQGGGYGYTF.

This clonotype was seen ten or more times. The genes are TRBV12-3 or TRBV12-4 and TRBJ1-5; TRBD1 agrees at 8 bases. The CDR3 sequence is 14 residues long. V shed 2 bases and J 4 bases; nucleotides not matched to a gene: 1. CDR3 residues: CASSLQGANQPQHF. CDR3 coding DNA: TGTGCCAGCAGTTTACAGGGGGCGAATCAGCCCCAGCATTTT.

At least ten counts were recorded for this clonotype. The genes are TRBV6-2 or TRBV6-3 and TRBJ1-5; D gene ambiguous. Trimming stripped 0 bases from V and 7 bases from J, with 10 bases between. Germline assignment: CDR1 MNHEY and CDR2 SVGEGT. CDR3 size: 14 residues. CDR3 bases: TGTGCCAGCAGTTACTCGGACCGGATACAGCCCCAGCATTTT. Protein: CASSYSDRIQPQHF.

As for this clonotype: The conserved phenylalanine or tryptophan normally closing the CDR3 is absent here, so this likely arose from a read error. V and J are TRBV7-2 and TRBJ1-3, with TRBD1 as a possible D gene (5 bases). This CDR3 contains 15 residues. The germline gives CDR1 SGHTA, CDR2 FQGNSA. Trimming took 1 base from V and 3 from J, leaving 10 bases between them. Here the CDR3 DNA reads TGTGCCAGCAGCTTAGTAGCCGGGGGTGGAAACACCATATATTGT. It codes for CASSLVAGGGNTIYC.

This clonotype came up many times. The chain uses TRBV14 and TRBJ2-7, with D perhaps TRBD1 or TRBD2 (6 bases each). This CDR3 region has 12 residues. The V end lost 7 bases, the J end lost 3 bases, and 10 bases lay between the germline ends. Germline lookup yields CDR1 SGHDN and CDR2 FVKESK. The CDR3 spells CASKKGGYEQYF. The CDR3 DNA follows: TGTGCCAGCAAGAAGGGGGGCTACGAGCAGTACTTC.

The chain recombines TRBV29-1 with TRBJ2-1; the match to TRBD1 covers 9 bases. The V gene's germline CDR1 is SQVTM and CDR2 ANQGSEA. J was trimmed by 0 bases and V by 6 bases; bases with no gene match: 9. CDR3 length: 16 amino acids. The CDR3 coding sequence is TGCAGCGTCGACAGGGGGGGGCAGGGCTCCTACAATGAGCAGTTCTTC. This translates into CSVDRGGQGSYNEQFF.

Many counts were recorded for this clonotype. The CDR3 region has the DNA TGTGCCAGCAGTTACGGGGACGGTACCTACAATGAGCAGTTCTTC. Residues: CASSYGDGTYNEQFF. This rearrangement joins TRBV6-5 to TRBJ2-1; tentatively, D is TRBD1 or TRBD2 (5 bases each). Germline CDR1 is MNHEY and CDR2 is SVGAGI. Trimming stripped 2 bases from V and 2 bases from J, with 10 bases between. This CDR3 is 15 amino acids long.

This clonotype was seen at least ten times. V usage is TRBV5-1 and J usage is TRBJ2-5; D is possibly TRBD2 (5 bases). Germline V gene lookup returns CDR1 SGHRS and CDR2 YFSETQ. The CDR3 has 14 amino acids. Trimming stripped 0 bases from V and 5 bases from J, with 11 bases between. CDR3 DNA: TGCGCCAGCAGCTTGGAGTCGGGGAAGGAGACCCAGTACTTC. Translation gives CASSLESGKETQYF.

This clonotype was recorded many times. Written as DNA, the CDR3 is TGTGCCAGCGGCCTACAGGGGAGGACTGAAGCTTTCTTT. It codes for CASGLQGRTEAFF. The V gene is TRBV12-3 or TRBV12-4, the J gene TRBJ1-1; 7 bases align to TRBD1. V shed 8 bases, J shed 5 bases, and the junction held 8 bases outside the gene matches. The CDR3 is made up of 13 amino acids.

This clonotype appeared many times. The CDR3 DNA sequence: TGCAGCGTTGAGGGTAGCGGCACAGATACGCAGTATTTT. Its protein is CSVEGSGTDTQYF. V gene TRBV29-1 combines with J gene TRBJ2-3; D may be TRBD2 (5 bases). Germline V lookup: CDR1 SQVTM, CDR2 ANQGSEA. The CDR3 has 13 residues. V gave up 3 bases and J gave up 1 base, with 8 bases separating them.

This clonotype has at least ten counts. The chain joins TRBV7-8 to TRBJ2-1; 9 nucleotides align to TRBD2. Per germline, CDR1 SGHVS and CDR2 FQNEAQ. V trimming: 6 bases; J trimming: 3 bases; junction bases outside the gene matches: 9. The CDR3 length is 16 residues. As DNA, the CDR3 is TGTGCCAGCAGTTCAAGACTAGCGGCCTTCTACAATGAGCAGTTCTTC. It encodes CASSSRLAAFYNEQFF.

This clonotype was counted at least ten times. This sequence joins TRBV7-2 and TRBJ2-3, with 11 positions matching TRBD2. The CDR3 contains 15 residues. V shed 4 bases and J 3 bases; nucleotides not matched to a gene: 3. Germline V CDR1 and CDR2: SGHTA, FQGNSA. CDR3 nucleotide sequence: TGTGCCAGCAGCTCGACTAGCGGGGTAACAGATACGCAGTATTTT. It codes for CASSSTSGVTDTQYF. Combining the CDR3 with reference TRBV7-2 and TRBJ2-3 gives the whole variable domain GAGVSQSPSNKVTEKGKDVELRCDPISGHTALYWYRQSLGQGLEFLIYFQGNSAPDKSGLPSDRFSAERTGGSVSTLTIQRTQQEDSAVYLCASSSTSGVTDTQYFGPGTRLTVL.